Below, 12 T cell receptor beta chains from the same sample are listed, as sequenced in a study of blood T cell repertoires in COVID-19 (dated by TCRdb to 2020 to 2022). Receptor libraries were prepared by the immunoSEQ multiplex PCR assay. The table comes from immuneACCESS by way of TCRdb, which keeps in-frame sequences with V and J called. Part of the clones is missing from these tables; in studies checked, under half for an unresolved V gene and the rest for unknown reasons. The sample profile shows fewer than 250,000 clones; about four fifths of them were found once. In total, the top ten clones hold about 4.8% of the sample. The sequencing input was PBMCs or T cells enriched from blood (not recorded which). These receptors were obtained from a woman between 45 and 60 years old who had been exposed to COVID-19.

The rearrangement uses TRBV29-1 and TRBJ1-5; TRBD1 aligns across 7 bases. Trimming removed 7 bases from V and 4 bases from J; junction bases left unmatched: 7. Germline CDR1 is SQVTM and CDR2 is ANQGSEA. The CDR3 is made up of 13 amino acids. CDR3 coding DNA: TGCAGCGCCAGGGACAGCTTAAATCAGCCCCAGCATTTT. Amino acids: CSARDSLNQPQHF.

The rearrangement links TRBV5-4 to TRBJ2-7, with 9 bases identical to TRBD1. The CDR3 extends over 17 amino acids. J lost 3 bases, V lost 4 bases, and 14 bases had no gene match. Germline V gives CDR1 SGHNT, CDR2 YYREEE (reference sequence). CDR3 in DNA: TGTGCCAGCAGCCTAACCCCCACAGGGGGCGGAAACTACGAGCAGTACTTC. Protein product: CASSLTPTGGGNYEQYF.

The chain joins TRBV7-5 to TRBJ2-5; the D call TRBD2 from the table was never checked on the DNA. TRBV7-5 is an annotated pseudogene. CDR3 length: 13 amino acids. CDR3 in DNA: TGTGCCAGAAGCTCCCCCCCGCAAGAGACCCAGTACTTC. Amino acids: CARSSPPQETQYF.

This clone has a single count. The CDR3 spells CASSQGTWEETQYF. CDR3 bases: TGTGCCAGCAGCCAGGGGACATGGGAAGAGACCCAGTACTTC. This chain uses TRBV3-1 (or the pseudogene TRBV3-2) with TRBJ2-5, with D perhaps TRBD1 (6 bases). Deletions cut 3 bases from V and 3 bases from J, with 11 bases between. This CDR3 region has 14 residues. Germline CDR1 is LGHDT and CDR2 is YNNKEL (reference sequence).

This chain joins TRBV19 and TRBJ1-6, with TRBD1 matching over 10 bases. V dropped 6 bases and J dropped 7; count of bases not matched to a gene: 3. Germline V gives CDR1 LNHDA, CDR2 SQIVND (reference sequence). The length of the CDR3 is 14 residues. The chain's CDR3 is CASRPGQGNSPLHF. CDR3 coding DNA: TGTGCCAGTAGACCGGGACAGGGGAATTCACCCCTCCACTTT. Looking up the rest from reference TRBV19 and TRBJ1-6 gives the full variable domain: DGGITQSPKYLFRKEGQNVTLSCEQNLNHDAMYWYRQDPGQGLRLIYYSQIVNDFQKGDIAEGYSVSREKKESFPLTVTSAQKNPTAFYLCASRPGQGNSPLHFGNGTRLTVT.

The chain has TRBV3-1 (or the pseudogene TRBV3-2) and TRBJ1-1, with 7 bases matching TRBD1. This CDR3 contains 16 residues. From germline, CDR1 is LGHDT and CDR2 YNNKEL (reference sequence). V lost 4 bases, J lost 0 bases, and 8 bases stayed unmatched. The chain's CDR3 is CASSLSDRRLNTEAFF. The CDR3 DNA is TGTGCCAGCAGCCTCTCGGACAGGAGACTGAACACTGAAGCTTTCTTT.

This sequence joins TRBV5-6 and TRBJ1-4, with TRBD1 identical over 10 bases. This CDR3 is 16 amino acids long. Germline trimming cut 2 bases from V and 8 bases from J; bases unmatched to any gene: 9. CDR1 and CDR2 (germline): SGHDT, YYEEEE. The CDR3 sequence: CASSFGPGQGNEKLFF. DNA for the CDR3: TGTGCCAGCAGCTTTGGTCCGGGACAGGGGAACGAAAAACTGTTTTTT.

The gene calls are TRBV19 and TRBJ1-1; the match to TRBD1 covers 8 bases. The germline gives CDR1 LNHDA, CDR2 SQIVND (reference sequence). CDR3 length: 16 amino acids. V lost 5 bases to trimming and J lost 4 bases; unmatched junction nucleotides: 12. CDR3 sequence (DNA): TGTGCCAGTAGTCGTCAGGGGGCCGGTCTTGGCACTGAAGCTTTCTTT. Protein product: CASSRQGAGLGTEAFF.

The chain uses TRBV27 and TRBJ2-7, with unresolved D. The V and J ends lost 4 bases and 0 bases respectively, with 7 bases between them. The CDR3 runs to 13 residues. The germline gives CDR1 MNHEY, CDR2 SMNVEV (reference sequence). In DNA form, the CDR3 reads TGTGCCAGCAGTTATTCTAGCTCCTACGAGCAGTACTTC. This sequence encodes CASSYSSSYEQYF.

The genes are TRBV6-5 and TRBJ1-2; possible D gene TRBD1, 5 bases. V was trimmed by 5 bases and J by 4 bases, leaving 11 bases between them. The CDR3 is 13 residues long. Looked up from germline, CDR1 is MNHEY and CDR2 is SVGAGI. CDR3 in amino acids: CASSTTGSYGYTF. The DNA for the CDR3 is TGTGCCAGCAGTACCACAGGATCCTATGGCTACACCTTC.

The rearrangement links TRBV11-2 to TRBJ1-6, with unresolved D. The CDR3 is made up of 13 amino acids. V lost 0 bases to trimming and J lost 10 bases, with 7 bases between them. Looked up from germline, CDR1 is SGHAT and CDR2 is FQNNGV. The CDR3 DNA follows: TGTGCCAGCAGCTTAGATCGGAGGTCACCCCTCCACTTT. This translates into CASSLDRRSPLHF.

The chain joins TRBV14 to TRBJ2-5; a possible D gene is TRBD2 (5 bases). Germline CDR1 and CDR2: SGHDN and FVKESK. V dropped 1 base and J dropped 4 bases, with 13 bases sitting between them. The CDR3 is 15 amino acids. The chain's CDR3 is CASSQGLGVRETQYF. The CDR3 bases are TGTGCCAGCAGCCAAGGTCTCGGGGTCAGAGAGACCCAGTACTTC.